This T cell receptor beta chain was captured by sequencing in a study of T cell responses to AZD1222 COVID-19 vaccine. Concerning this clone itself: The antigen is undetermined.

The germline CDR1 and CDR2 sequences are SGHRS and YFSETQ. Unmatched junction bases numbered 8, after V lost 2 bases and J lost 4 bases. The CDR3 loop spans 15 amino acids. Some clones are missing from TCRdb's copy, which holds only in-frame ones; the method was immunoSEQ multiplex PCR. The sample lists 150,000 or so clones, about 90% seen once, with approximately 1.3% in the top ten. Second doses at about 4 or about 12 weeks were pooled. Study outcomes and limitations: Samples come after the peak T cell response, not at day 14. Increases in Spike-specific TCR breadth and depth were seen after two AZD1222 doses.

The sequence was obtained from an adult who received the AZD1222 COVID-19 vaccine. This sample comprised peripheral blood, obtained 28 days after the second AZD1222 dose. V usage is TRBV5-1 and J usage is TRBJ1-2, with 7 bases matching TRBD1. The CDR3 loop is CASSLGTDPSYGYTF. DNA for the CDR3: TGCGCCAGCAGCTTAGGGACAGATCCATCCTATGGCTACACCTTC.